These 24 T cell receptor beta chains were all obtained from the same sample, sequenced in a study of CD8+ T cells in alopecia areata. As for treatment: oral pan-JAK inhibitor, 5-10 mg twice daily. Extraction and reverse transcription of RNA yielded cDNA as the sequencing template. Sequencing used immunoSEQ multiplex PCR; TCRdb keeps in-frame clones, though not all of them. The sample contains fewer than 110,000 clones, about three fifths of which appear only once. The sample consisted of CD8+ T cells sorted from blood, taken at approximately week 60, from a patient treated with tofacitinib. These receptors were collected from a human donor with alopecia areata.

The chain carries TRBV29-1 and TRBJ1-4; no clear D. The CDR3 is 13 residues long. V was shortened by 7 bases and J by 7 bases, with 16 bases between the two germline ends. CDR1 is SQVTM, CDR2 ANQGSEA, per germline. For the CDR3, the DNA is TGCAGCGCCGTCGGGATACGGGGTGAAAAACTGTTTTTT. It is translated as CSAVGIRGEKLFF.

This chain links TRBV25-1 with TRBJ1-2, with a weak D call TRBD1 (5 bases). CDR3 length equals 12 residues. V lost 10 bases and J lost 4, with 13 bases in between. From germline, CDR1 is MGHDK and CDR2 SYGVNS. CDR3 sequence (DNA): TGTGCCACCTATTCGGGGGTCTATGGCTACACCTTC. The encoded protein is CATYSGVYGYTF.

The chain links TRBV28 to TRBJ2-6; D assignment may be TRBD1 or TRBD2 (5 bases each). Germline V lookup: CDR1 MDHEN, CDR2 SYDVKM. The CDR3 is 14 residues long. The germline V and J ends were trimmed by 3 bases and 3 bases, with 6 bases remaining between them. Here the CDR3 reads CASSLGVGANVLTF. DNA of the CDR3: TGTGCCAGCAGTTTGGGGGTTGGGGCCAACGTCCTGACTTTC.

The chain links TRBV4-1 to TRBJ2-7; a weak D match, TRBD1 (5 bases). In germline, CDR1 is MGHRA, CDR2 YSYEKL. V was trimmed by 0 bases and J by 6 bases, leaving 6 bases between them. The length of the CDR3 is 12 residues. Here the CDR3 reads CASSQDQGEQYF. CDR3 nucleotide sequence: TGCGCCAGCAGCCAAGATCAGGGCGAGCAGTACTTC.

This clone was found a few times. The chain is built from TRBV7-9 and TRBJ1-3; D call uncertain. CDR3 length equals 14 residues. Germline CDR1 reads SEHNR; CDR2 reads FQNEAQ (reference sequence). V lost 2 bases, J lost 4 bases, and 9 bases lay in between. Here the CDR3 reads CASSLSGLGNTIYF. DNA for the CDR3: TGTGCCAGCAGCTTATCTGGGCTCGGAAACACCATATATTTT.

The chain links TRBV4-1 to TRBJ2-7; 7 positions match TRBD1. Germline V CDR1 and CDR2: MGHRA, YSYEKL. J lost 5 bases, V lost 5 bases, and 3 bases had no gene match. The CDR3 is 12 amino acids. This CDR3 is CASSFQGDEQYF. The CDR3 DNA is TGCGCCAGCAGCTTCCAGGGGGACGAGCAGTACTTC.

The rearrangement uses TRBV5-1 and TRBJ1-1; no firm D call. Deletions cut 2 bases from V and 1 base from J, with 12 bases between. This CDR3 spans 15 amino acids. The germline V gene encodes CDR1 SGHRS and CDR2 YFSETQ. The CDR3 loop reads CASSLRTLRNTEAFF. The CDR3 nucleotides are TGCGCCAGCAGCTTACGGACTCTTAGGAACACTGAAGCTTTCTTT.

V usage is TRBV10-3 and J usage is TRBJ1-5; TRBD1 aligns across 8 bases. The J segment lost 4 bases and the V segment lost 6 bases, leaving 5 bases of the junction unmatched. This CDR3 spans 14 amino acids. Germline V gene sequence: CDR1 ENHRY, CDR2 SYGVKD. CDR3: CAIRPDRGNQPQHF. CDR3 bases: TGTGCCATCAGGCCCGACAGGGGTAATCAGCCCCAGCATTTT.

The CDR3 loop reads CASSLTGVYEQYF. The CDR3 DNA is TGCGCCAGCAGCTTGACCGGGGTCTACGAGCAGTACTTC. The chain links TRBV5-1 to TRBJ2-7; possible D gene TRBD2, 5 bases. This CDR3 has 13 residues. V dropped 1 base and J dropped 3 bases, with 8 bases sitting between them. CDR1 is SGHRS and CDR2 is YFSETQ in the germline V gene.

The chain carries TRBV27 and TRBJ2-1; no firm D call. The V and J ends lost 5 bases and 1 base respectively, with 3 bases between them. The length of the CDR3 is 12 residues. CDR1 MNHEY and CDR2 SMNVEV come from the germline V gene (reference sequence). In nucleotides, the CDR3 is TGTGCCAGCAGTCCTTCCTACAATGAGCAGTTCTTC. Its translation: CASSPSYNEQFF.

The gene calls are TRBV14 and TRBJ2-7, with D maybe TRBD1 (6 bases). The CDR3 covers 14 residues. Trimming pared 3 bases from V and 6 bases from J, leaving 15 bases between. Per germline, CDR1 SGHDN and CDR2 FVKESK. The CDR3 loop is CASSHTGQRPEQYF. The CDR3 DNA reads TGTGCCAGCAGCCACACAGGGCAGCGTCCCGAGCAGTACTTC.

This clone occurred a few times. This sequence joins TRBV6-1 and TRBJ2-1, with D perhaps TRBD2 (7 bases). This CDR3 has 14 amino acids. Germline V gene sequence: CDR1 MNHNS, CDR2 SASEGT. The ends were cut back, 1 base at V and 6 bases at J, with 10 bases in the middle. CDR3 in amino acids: CASSEGGGANEQFF. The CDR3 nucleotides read TGTGCCAGCAGTGAAGGTGGGGGGGCCAATGAGCAGTTCTTC.

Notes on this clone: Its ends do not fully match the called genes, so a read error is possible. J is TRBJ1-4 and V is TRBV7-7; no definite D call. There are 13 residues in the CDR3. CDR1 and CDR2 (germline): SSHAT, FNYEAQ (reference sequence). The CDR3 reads CASSSGTNEKLFF. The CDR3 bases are TGTGCTAGCAGCTCGGGTACTAATGAAAAACTGTTTTTT. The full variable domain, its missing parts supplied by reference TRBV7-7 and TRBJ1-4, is GAGVSQSPRYKVTKRGQDVTLRCDPISSHATLYWYQQALGQGPEFLTYFNYEAQPDKSGLPSDRFSAERPEGSISTLTIQRTEQRDSAMYRCASSSGTNEKLFFGSGTQLSVL.

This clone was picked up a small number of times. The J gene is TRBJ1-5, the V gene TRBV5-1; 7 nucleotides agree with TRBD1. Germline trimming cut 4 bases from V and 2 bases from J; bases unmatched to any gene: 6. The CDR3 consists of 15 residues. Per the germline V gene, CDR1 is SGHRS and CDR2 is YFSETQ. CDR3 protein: CASSGLGGGNQPQHF. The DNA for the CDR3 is TGCGCCAGCAGCGGCTTAGGGGGCGGCAATCAGCCCCAGCATTTT. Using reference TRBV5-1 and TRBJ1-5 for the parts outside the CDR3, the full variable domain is KAGVTQTPRYLIKTRGQQVTLSCSPISGHRSVSWYQQTPGQGLQFLFEYFSETQRNKGNFPGRFSGRQFSNSRSEMNVSTLELGDSALYLCASSGLGGGNQPQHFGDGTRLSIL.

For the CDR3, the DNA is TGCGCCAGCAGCCAACCTTTGACAGGGGGAAACGAAAAACTGTTTTTT. It yields the protein CASSQPLTGGNEKLFF. The chain is built from TRBV4-1 and TRBJ1-4; 9 positions agree with TRBD1. Germline trimming cut 2 bases from V and 8 bases from J; bases unmatched to any gene: 9. The CDR3 length is 16 residues. Germline CDR1 MGHRA, CDR2 YSYEKL.

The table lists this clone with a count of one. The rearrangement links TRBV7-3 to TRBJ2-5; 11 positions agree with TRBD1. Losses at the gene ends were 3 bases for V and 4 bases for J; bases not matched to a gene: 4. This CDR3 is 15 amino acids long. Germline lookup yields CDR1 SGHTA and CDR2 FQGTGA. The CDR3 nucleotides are TGTGCCAGCAGCTTGGGACAGGGGGTCCCAGAGACCCAGTACTTC. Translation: CASSLGQGVPETQYF.

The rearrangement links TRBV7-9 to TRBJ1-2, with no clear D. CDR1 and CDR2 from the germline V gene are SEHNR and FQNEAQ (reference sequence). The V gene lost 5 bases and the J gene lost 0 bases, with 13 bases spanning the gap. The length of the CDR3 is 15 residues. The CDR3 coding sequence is TGTGCCAGCAGCCTCCCGATTGCGTCTAACTATGGCTACACCTTC. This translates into CASSLPIASNYGYTF.

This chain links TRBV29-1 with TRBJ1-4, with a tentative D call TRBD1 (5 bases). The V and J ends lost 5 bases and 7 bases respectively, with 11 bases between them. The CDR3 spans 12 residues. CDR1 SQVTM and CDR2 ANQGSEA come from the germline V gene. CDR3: CSVWTGGEKLFF. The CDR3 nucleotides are TGCAGCGTTTGGACCGGGGGTGAAAAACTGTTTTTT.

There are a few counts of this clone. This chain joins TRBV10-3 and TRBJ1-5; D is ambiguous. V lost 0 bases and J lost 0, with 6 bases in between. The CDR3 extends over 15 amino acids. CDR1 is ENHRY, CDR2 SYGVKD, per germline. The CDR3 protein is CAISESKNSNQPQHF. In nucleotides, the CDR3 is TGTGCCATCAGTGAGTCAAAGAATAGCAATCAGCCCCAGCATTTT.

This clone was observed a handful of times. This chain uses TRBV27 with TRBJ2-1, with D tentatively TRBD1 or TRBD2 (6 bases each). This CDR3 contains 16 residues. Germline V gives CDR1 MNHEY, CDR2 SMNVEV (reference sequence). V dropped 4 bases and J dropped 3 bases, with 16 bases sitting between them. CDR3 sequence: CASSSLGGWDYNEQFF. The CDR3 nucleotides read TGTGCCAGCAGTTCCCTGGGGGGCTGGGACTACAATGAGCAGTTCTTC.

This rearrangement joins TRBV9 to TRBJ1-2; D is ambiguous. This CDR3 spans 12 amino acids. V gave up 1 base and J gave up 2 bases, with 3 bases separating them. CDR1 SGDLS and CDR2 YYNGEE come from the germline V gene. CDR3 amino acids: CASSVTNYGYTF. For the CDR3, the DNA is TGTGCCAGCAGCGTAACCAACTATGGCTACACCTTC. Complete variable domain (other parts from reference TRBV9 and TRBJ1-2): DSGVTQTPKHLITATGQRVTLRCSPRSGDLSVYWYQQSLDQGLQFLIQYYNGEERAKGNILERFSAQQFPDLHSELNLSSLELGDSALYFCASSVTNYGYTFGSGTRLTVV.

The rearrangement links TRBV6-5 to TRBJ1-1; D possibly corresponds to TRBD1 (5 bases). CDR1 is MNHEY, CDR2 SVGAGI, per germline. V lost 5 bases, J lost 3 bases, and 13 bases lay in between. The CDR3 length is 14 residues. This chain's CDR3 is CASSTQGTHTEAFF. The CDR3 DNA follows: TGTGCCAGCAGTACCCAGGGCACGCACACTGAAGCTTTCTTT.

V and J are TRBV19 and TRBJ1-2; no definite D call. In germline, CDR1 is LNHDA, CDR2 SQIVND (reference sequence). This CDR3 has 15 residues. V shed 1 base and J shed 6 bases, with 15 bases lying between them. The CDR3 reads CASSIGGRVEDGYTF. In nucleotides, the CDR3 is TGTGCCAGTAGTATAGGGGGTCGGGTTGAAGATGGCTACACCTTC.

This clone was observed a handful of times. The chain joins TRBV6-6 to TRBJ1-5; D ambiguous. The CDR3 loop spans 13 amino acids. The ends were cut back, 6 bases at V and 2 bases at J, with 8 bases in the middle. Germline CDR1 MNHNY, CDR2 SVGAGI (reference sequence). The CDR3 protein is CASSSVGNQPQHF. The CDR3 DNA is TGTGCCAGCAGCTCGGTGGGCAATCAGCCCCAGCATTTT.